The 13 T cell receptor beta chains given below trace back to one sample, sequenced in a study of blood T cell repertoires in COVID-19. Sequencing was performed with immunoSEQ multiplex PCR; in TCRdb, only in-frame clones are kept and a portion is missing. The sample yields fewer than 150,000 clones, under 85% seen once. Sequenced sample: PBMCs or T cells enriched from blood (not recorded which). The receptors shown here come from a woman between 18 and 29 years old who had been exposed to COVID-19.

The genes are TRBV7-6 and TRBJ2-5, with D tentatively TRBD1 (6 bases). V was shortened by 5 bases and J by 5 bases, with 9 bases between the two germline ends. Germline CDR1 is SGHVS and CDR2 is FNYEAQ. CDR3 length: 12 residues. In DNA, the CDR3 is TGTGCCAGCAGCCCGGACAGCGAGACCCAGTACTTC. Translated: CASSPDSETQYF.

The genes are TRBV7-2 and TRBJ1-6, with a tentative D call TRBD1 (5 bases). V was cut by 5 bases and J by 10 bases, with 18 bases left in between. The V gene's germline CDR1 is SGHTA and CDR2 FQGNSA. This CDR3 has 15 residues. The CDR3 here is CASSVLRGLLSPLHF. The CDR3 coding sequence is TGTGCCAGCAGCGTACTCCGGGGACTTTTGTCACCCCTCCACTTT.

This clone was seen at least ten times. The rearrangement joins TRBV28 to TRBJ1-2, with D tentatively TRBD1 (6 bases). There are 16 residues in the CDR3. Deletions cut 3 bases from V and 4 bases from J, with 18 bases between. Germline loops: CDR1 MDHEN, CDR2 SYDVKM. CDR3 loop: CASSFPSGGVGYGYTF. In nucleotides, the CDR3 is TGTGCCAGCAGTTTCCCCTCGGGGGGCGTAGGCTATGGCTACACCTTC.

J is TRBJ2-3 and V is TRBV5-8, with 14 bases that match TRBD2. The CDR3 spans 16 residues. Germline trimming cut 1 base from V and 6 bases from J; bases unmatched to any gene: 4. Germline lookup yields CDR1 SGHTS and CDR2 YDEGEE. The CDR3 nucleotides read TGTGCCAGCAGCTTGCCGGGGACTAGCGGGAGTGATACGCAGTATTTT. It encodes CASSLPGTSGSDTQYF.

The V and J genes are TRBV11-2 and TRBJ1-1; 11 bases fit TRBD1. V lost 4 bases, J lost 11 bases, and 9 bases stayed unmatched. Looked up from germline, CDR1 is SGHAT and CDR2 is FQNNGV. The CDR3 has 14 residues. This CDR3 is CASSSHGTGGNAFF. The CDR3, as DNA: TGTGCCAGCAGCTCACATGGGACAGGGGGGAATGCTTTCTTT.

The chain is built from TRBV19 and TRBJ1-4, with unresolved D. The CDR3 runs to 15 residues. Trimming took off 4 bases at V and 5 bases at J, with 14 bases between the two ends. Per the germline V gene, CDR1 is LNHDA and CDR2 is SQIVND (reference sequence). Written as DNA, the CDR3 is TGTGCCAGTAGTACCCAGGACTGGGAGAATGAAAAACTGTTTTTT. This translates into CASSTQDWENEKLFF.

The chain links TRBV28 to TRBJ1-2; no clear D. From germline, CDR1 is MDHEN and CDR2 SYDVKM. Trimming removed 10 bases from V and 3 bases from J, with 18 bases in between. This CDR3 has 14 residues. CDR3: CATTIQNKDYGYTF. As DNA, the CDR3 is TGTGCCACTACTATCCAGAACAAGGACTATGGCTACACCTTC.

Only a few counts were recorded for this clone. The J gene is TRBJ1-4, the V gene TRBV5-1, with D possibly matching TRBD1 (5 bases). Per the germline V gene, CDR1 is SGHRS and CDR2 is YFSETQ. CDR3 length: 14 amino acids. The germline V and J ends were trimmed by 1 base and 4 bases, with 8 bases remaining between them. CDR3 DNA: TGCGCCAGCAGCTTGTCAGGGTTTAATGAAAAACTGTTTTTT. It is translated as CASSLSGFNEKLFF.

A note on this clone: Different DNA sequences within this sample yield the same CDR3. The chain has TRBV5-1 and TRBJ2-1; no clear D gene. This CDR3 is 15 amino acids long. The germline gives CDR1 SGHRS, CDR2 YFSETQ. The V end was cut by 0 bases, the J end by 0 bases, with 7 bases between. CDR3 region: CASSLVSSSYNEQFF. The CDR3 DNA sequence: TGCGCCAGCAGCTTGGTGTCGAGCTCCTACAATGAGCAGTTCTTC. Variable domain in full (rest from reference TRBV5-1 and TRBJ2-1): KAGVTQTPRYLIKTRGQQVTLSCSPISGHRSVSWYQQTPGQGLQFLFEYFSETQRNKGNFPGRFSGRQFSNSRSEMNVSTLELGDSALYLCASSLVSSSYNEQFFGPGTRLTVL.

This clone was seen more than once but under ten times. The V and J genes are TRBV6-5 and TRBJ1-5; 9 bases map to TRBD1. From germline, CDR1 is MNHEY and CDR2 SVGAGI. V shed 7 bases, J shed 0 bases, and the junction held 4 bases outside the gene matches. This CDR3 has 15 residues. The CDR3 loop reads CASKPGQGSNQPQHF. The CDR3 DNA is TGTGCCAGCAAGCCGGGACAGGGTAGCAATCAGCCCCAGCATTTT.

The gene calls are TRBV7-3 and TRBJ1-6; D is uncertain. This CDR3 is 14 amino acids long. Looked up from germline, CDR1 is SGHTA and CDR2 is FQGTGA. V was pared by 2 bases and J by 10 bases, with 12 bases between. CDR3 coding DNA: TGTGCCAGCAGCTTAGTCGGACTTGGGTCACCCCTCCACTTT. Protein product: CASSLVGLGSPLHF. The full variable domain, in which reference TRBV7-3 and TRBJ1-6 provide the parts outside the CDR3, is GAGVSQTPSNKVTEKGKYVELRCDPISGHTALYWYRQSLGQGPEFLIYFQGTGAADDSGLPNDRFFAVRPEGSVSTLKIQRTERGDSAVYLCASSLVGLGSPLHFGNGTRLTVT.

The chain carries TRBV5-8 and TRBJ2-3; tentatively, D is TRBD2 (6 bases). The germline CDR1 and CDR2 sequences are SGHTS and YDEGEE. The CDR3 length is 15 residues. V lost 3 bases and J lost 0, with 11 bases in between. CDR3 sequence (DNA): TGTGCCAGCAGCTATGGGACTGCTAGCACAGATACGCAGTATTTT. Translating gives CASSYGTASTDTQYF.

This chain links TRBV6-1 with TRBJ2-7; tentatively, D is TRBD2 (6 bases). Per germline, CDR1 MNHNS and CDR2 SASEGT. The CDR3 runs to 17 residues. V was shortened by 4 bases and J by 1 base, with 20 bases between the two germline ends. The CDR3: CASSGGLRGRGSYEQYF. The CDR3 nucleotides read TGTGCCAGCAGTGGGGGATTGCGGGGACGTGGGTCCTACGAGCAGTACTTC.